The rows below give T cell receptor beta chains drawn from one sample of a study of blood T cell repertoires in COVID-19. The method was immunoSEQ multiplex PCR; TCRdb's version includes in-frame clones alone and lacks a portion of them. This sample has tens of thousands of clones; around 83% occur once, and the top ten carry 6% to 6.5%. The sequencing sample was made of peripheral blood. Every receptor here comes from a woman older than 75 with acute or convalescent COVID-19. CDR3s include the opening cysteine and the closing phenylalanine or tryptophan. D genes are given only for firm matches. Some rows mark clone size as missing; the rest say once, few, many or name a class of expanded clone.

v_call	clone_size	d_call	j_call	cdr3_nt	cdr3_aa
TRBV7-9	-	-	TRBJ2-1	TGTGCCAGCAGCCCCGGGAGGACAGCCAGCTCCTACAATGAGCAGTTCTTC	CASSPGRTASSYNEQFF
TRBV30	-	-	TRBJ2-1	TGTGCCTGGAGTGTAGCTCGGGAAGCGTCCAAGTTCTTC	CAWSVAREASKFF
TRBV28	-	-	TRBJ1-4	TGTGCCAGCAGTTCTAGGACAGCAACTAATGAAAAACTGTTTTTT	CASSSRTATNEKLFF
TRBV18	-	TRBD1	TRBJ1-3	TGTGCCAGCTTCTCCCTCCGGCAAGACAGGGCCTTCACTGGAAACACCATATATTTT	CASFSLRQDRAFTGNTIYF
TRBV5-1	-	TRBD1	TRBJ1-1	TGCGCCAGCAGCTTGGCGGCAGGGGGTGTCACTGAAGCTTTCTTT	CASSLAAGGVTEAFF
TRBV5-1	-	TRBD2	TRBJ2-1	TGCGCCAGCAGCTTGGACGGGGGGGCCTACAATGAGCAGTTCTTC	CASSLDGGAYNEQFF
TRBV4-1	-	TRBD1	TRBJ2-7	TGCGCCAGCAGCCGAATTACCGGGACAGGGGGCTTCTACGAGCAGTACTTC	CASSRITGTGGFYEQYF
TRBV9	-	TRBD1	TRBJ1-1	TGTGCCAGCAGCTTCCTACAGGGGCCCGGGGTTGAAGCTTTCTTT	CASSFLQGPGVEAFF
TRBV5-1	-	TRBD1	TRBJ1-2	TGCGCCAGCAGCTTGGGACTTGGGGGCAGGGGGCGAGACTATGGCTACACCTTC	CASSLGLGGRGRDYGYTF
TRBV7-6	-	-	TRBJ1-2	TGTGCCAGCAGCTTAGGAGGGCTGGGGGAGGCTTCCTATGGCTACACCTTC	CASSLGGLGEASYGYTF
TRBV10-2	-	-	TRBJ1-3	TGCGCCAGCTCGGGAGGCCCGGGCCTCTCTGGAAACACCATATATTTT	CASSGGPGLSGNTIYF
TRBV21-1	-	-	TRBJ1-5	TGTGCCAGCAGCGGACAGGCGGATAGCAATCAGCCCCAGCATTTT	CASSGQADSNQPQHF
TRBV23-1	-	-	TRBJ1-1	TGCGCCAGCAGACAGGGTTGGGGATACACTGAAGCTTTCTTT	CASRQGWGYTEAFF
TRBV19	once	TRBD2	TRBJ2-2	TGTGCCAGTAGTATCAAGGTCTCGGCGGGGGGGCTAACCGGGGAGCTGTTTTTT	CASSIKVSAGGLTGELFF
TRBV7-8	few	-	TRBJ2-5	TGTGCCAGCAGCCCGAACGCCGGACTTTTTCCCTCAGGGACCCAGTACTTC	CASSPNAGLFPSGTQYF
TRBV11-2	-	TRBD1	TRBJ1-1	TGTGCCAGCAGTTCACAGGGGTACACTGAAGCTTTCTTT	CASSSQGYTEAFF
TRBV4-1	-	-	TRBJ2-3	TGCGCCAGCAGCCAAGAGCCTAGCGGCACAGATACGCAGTATTTT	CASSQEPSGTDTQYF
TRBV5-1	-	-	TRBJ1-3	TGCGCCAGCAGCGCGCAGGGCTCTGGAAACACCATATATTTT	CASSAQGSGNTIYF
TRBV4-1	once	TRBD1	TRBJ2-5	TGCGCCAGCAGCCTCGGACAGGGCCAAGAGACCCAGTACTTC	CASSLGQGQETQYF
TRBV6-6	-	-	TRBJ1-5	TGTGCCAGCAGTTACCCCCCCGAAGGGGTCGGTCAGCCCCAGCATTTT	CASSYPPEGVGQPQHF
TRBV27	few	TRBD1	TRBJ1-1	TGTGCCAGCAGTCCAGGGACAGGGCAAATGAACACTGAAGCTTTCTTT	CASSPGTGQMNTEAFF
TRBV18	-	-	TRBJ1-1	TGTGCCAGCTCACAATCCAGGGAAGGCACTGAAGCTTTCTTT	CASSQSREGTEAFF
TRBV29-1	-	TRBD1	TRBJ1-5	TGCAGCGTTGCACAGGGGAACAATCAGCCCCAGCATTTT	CSVAQGNNQPQHF
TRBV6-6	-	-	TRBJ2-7	TGTGCCAGCAGTTATGAAGGGAGCTACTCCTACGAGCAGTACTTC	CASSYEGSYSYEQYF
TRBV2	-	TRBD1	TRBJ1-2	TGTGCCAGCAGTTATACTAGACAGGGGGGAAGTGGCTACACCTTC	CASSYTRQGGSGYTF
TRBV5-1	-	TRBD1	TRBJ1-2	TGCGCCAGCAGCCCAGGACAGGGTGTGGGTGGCTACACCTTC	CASSPGQGVGGYTF
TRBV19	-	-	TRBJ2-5	TGTGCCAGTAGTATAGATCAACTAGCAGGAGCGGAGACCCAGTACTTC	CASSIDQLAGAETQYF
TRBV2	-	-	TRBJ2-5	TGTGCCACCCAGGAGGGCCAAGAGACCCAGTACTTC	CATQEGQETQYF
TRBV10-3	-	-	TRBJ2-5	TGTGCCGCGGGGTTAGGGGGCGAAGAGACCCAGTACTTC	CAAGLGGEETQYF
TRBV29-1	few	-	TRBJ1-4	TGCAGCGTCGAGGACAGCCGGGAACTGTTTTTT	CSVEDSRELFF
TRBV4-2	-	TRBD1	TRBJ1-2	TGTGCCAGCAGCACAGGACAGGGATATCCTTATGGCTACACCTTC	CASSTGQGYPYGYTF
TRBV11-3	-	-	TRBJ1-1	TGTGCCAGCAGCTTAGAACACACAGGGAAAGAAGCTTTCTTT	CASSLEHTGKEAFF
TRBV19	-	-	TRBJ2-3	TGTGCCAGTAGTATAGACCCACTAGGGATCGCAGATACGCAGTATTTT	CASSIDPLGIADTQYF
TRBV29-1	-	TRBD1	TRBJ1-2	TGCAGCGTTGTAAAGGGGTCAGGGGGCGCCTATGGCTACACCTTC	CSVVKGSGGAYGYTF
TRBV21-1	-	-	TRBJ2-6	TGTGCCAGCAGCCACCCACTGGACAGATCCTACTCTGGGGCCAACGTCCTGACTTTC	CASSHPLDRSYSGANVLTF